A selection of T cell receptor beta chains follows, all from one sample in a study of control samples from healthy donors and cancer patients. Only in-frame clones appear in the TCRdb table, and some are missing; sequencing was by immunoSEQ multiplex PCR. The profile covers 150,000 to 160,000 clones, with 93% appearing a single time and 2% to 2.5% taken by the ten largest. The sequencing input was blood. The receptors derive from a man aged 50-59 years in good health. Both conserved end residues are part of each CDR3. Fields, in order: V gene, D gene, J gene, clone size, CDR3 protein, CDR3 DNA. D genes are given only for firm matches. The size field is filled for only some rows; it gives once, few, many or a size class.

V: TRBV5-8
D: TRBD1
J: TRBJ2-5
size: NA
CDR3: CASSFRGRRETQYF
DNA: TGTGCCAGCAGCTTCAGGGGGCGCAGAGAGACCCAGTACTTC

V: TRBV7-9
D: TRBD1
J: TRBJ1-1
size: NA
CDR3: CASSPYSGTAHTEAFF
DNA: TGTGCCAGCAGCCCCTACTCCGGGACAGCTCACACTGAAGCTTTCTTT

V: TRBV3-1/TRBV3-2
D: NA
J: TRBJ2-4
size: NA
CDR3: CASSPFQPSQLVAKNIQYF
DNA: TGTGCCAGCAGCCCATTCCAACCCTCCCAACTCGTTGCCAAAAACATTCAGTACTTC

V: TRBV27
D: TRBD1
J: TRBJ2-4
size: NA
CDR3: CASSIVTGGAKNIQYF
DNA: TGTGCCAGCAGTATCGTGACAGGGGGGGCCAAAAACATTCAGTACTTC

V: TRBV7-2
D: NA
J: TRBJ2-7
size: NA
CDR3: CASSDPLTPRREQYF
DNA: TGTGCCAGCAGCGATCCGTTGACCCCGAGGAGGGAGCAGTACTTC

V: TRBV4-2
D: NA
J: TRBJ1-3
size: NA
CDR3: CASNTGTRGNTIYF
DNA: TGTGCCAGCAACACGGGGACGCGAGGAAACACCATATATTTT

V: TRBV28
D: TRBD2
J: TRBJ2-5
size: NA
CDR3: CASSSGRVETQYF
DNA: TGTGCCAGCAGTAGCGGGAGGGTAGAGACCCAGTACTTC

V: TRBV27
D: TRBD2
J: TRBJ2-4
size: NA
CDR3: CASRPGVWKTSGRGDIQYF
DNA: TGTGCCAGCCGTCCAGGGGTTTGGAAAACTAGCGGGAGGGGGGACATTCAGTACTTC

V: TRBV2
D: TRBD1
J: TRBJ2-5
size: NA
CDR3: CASKRDRYQETQYF
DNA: TGTGCCAGCAAGAGGGACAGATACCAAGAGACCCAGTACTTC

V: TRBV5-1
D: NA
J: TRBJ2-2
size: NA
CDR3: CASVPLGMGTGELFF
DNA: TGCGCCAGCGTCCCGCTGGGGATGGGCACCGGGGAGCTGTTTTTT

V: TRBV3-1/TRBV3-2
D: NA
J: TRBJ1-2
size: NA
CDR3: CASSTRQGPYGYTF
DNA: TGTGCCAGCAGCACCCGGCAGGGCCCCTATGGCTACACCTTC

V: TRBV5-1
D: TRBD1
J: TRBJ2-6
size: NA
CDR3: CASSTDRVGSGANVLTF
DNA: TGCGCCAGCAGCACGGACAGGGTAGGCTCTGGGGCCAACGTCCTGACTTTC

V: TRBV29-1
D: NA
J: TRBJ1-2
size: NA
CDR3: CSVEDPGRRRGGYTF
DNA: TGCAGCGTTGAAGATCCGGGCCGTCGCAGGGGAGGCTACACCTTC

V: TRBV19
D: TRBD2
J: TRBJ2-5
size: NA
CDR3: CASSALAGGQETQYF
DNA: TGTGCCAGTAGTGCCCTAGCGGGGGGGCAAGAGACCCAGTACTTC

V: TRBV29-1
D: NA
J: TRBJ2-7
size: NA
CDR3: CSVVEATEQYF
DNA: TGCAGCGTTGTAGAAGCTACCGAGCAGTACTTC

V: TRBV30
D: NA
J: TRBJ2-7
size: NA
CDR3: CAWSVGGGAREQYF
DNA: TGTGCCTGGAGTGTTGGGGGAGGTGCTCGGGAGCAGTACTTC

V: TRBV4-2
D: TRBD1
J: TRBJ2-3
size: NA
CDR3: CASSQDVRGRADTQYF
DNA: TGTGCCAGCAGCCAGGACGTCAGGGGGCGTGCAGATACGCAGTATTTT

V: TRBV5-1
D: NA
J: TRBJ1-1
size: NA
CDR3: CASSLRRASNTEAFF
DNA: TGCGCCAGCAGCTTGCGCAGGGCTTCGAACACTGAAGCTTTCTTT

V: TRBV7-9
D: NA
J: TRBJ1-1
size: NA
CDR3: CASSVGVTEAFF
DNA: TGTGCCAGCAGCGTCGGCGTCACTGAAGCTTTCTTT

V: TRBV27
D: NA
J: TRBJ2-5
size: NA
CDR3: CASSLLNRETQYF
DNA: TGTGCCAGCAGTTTATTAAATCGGGAGACCCAGTACTTC

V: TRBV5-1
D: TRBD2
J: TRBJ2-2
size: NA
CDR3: CASSPTLAGANTGELFF
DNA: TGCGCCAGCAGCCCCACACTAGCGGGGGCGAACACCGGGGAGCTGTTTTTT

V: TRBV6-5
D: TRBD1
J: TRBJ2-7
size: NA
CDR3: CASSTPGQGPYEQYF
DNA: TGTGCCAGCAGTACCCCGGGACAGGGACCCTACGAGCAGTACTTC

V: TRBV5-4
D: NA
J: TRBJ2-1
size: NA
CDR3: CASSLTHNEQFF
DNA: TGTGCCAGCAGCTTGACCCACAATGAGCAGTTCTTC

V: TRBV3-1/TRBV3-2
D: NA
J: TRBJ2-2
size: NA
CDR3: CASSQERKRTGELFF
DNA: TGTGCCAGCAGCCAAGAAAGAAAAAGAACCGGGGAGCTGTTTTTT

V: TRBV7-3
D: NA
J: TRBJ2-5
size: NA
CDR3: CASSPIKEETQYF
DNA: TGTGCCAGCAGCCCCATAAAGGAGGAGACCCAGTACTTC

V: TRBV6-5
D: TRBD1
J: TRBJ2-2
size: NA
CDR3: CASTGQGTNTGELFF
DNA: TGTGCCAGCACTGGACAGGGGACTAACACCGGGGAGCTGTTTTTT

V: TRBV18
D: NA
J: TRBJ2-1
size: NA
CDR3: CASSPQGPNEQFF
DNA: TGTGCCAGCTCACCACAGGGGCCCAATGAGCAGTTCTTC

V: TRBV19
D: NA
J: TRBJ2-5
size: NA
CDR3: CASSNRWGETQYF
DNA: TGTGCCAGTAGCAATCGGTGGGGAGAGACCCAGTACTTC

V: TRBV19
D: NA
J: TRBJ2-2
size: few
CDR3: CASSIGITGELFF
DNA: TGTGCCAGTAGTATTGGGATCACCGGGGAGCTGTTTTTT

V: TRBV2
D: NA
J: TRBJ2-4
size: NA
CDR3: CASSGGSGVLIQYF
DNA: TGTGCCAGCAGTGGAGGTAGCGGAGTACTCATTCAGTACTTC

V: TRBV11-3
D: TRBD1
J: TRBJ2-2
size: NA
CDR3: CASSSRDRDSGELFF
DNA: TGTGCCAGCAGCTCCCGGGACAGAGATAGCGGGGAGCTGTTTTTT

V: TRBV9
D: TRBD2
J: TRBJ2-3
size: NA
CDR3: CASSVVGGRLTDTQYF
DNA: TGTGCCAGCAGCGTAGTCGGCGGGAGGTTGACAGATACGCAGTATTTT

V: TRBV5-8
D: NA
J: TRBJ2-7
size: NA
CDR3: CASSLAGPSYEQYF
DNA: TGTGCCAGCAGCTTGGCAGGGCCCTCCTACGAGCAGTACTTC

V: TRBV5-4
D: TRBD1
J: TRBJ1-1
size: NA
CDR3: CASSDGQGRTEAFF
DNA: TGTGCCAGCAGCGATGGACAGGGGCGTACTGAAGCTTTCTTT

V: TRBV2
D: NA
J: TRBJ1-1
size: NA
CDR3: CASSDQGFEAFF
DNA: TGTGCCAGCAGTGATCAGGGGTTTGAAGCTTTCTTT

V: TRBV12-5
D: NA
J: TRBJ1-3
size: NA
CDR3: CASGFGGAGNTIYF
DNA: TGTGCTAGTGGTTTCGGGGGGGCTGGAAACACCATATATTTT

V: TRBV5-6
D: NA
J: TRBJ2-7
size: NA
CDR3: CASSLLRVEQYF
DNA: TGTGCCAGCAGCTTGTTAAGAGTCGAGCAGTACTTC

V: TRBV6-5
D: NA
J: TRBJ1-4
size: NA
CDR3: CASSYATASTNEKLFF
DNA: TGTGCCAGCAGTTACGCGACGGCCTCAACTAATGAAAAACTGTTTTTT

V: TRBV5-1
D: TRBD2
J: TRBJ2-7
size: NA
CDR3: CASSLDGGSSYEQYF
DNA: TGCGCCAGCAGCTTGGATGGCGGGAGCTCCTACGAGCAGTACTTC

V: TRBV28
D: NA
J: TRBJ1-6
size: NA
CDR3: CASSLSGVLSPLHF
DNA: TGTGCCAGCAGCTTGTCGGGGGTCCTTTCACCCCTCCACTTT

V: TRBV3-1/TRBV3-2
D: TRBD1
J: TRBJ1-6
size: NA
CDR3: CASSQVGQGSNSPLHF
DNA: TGTGCCAGCAGCCAAGTGGGACAGGGATCCAATTCACCCCTCCACTTT

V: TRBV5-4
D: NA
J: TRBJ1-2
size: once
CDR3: CASSSDSYGYTF
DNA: TGTGCCAGCAGCTCGGACAGCTATGGCTACACCTTC

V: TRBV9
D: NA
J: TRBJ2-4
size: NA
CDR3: CASSAPRGRGENIQYF
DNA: TGTGCCAGCAGCGCGCCCCGGGGCAGGGGAGAAAACATTCAGTACTTC

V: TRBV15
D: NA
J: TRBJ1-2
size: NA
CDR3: CATPQGSGYTF
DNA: TGTGCCACACCACAGGGTAGTGGCTACACCTTC

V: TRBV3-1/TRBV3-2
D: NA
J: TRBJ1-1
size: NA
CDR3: CASSPSLNTEAFF
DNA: TGTGCCAGCAGCCCAAGTCTGAACACTGAAGCTTTCTTT

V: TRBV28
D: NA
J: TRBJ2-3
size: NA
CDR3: CASRTGGVDTQYF
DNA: TGTGCCAGCAGGACAGGAGGTGTGGATACGCAGTATTTT

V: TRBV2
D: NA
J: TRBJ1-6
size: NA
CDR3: CASRAGTYNSPLHF
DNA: TGTGCCAGCAGAGCCGGGACATATAATTCACCCCTCCACTTT

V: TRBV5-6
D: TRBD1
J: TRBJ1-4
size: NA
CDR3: CASSLGDRAEKLFF
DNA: TGTGCCAGCAGCCTGGGGGACAGGGCCGAAAAACTGTTTTTT

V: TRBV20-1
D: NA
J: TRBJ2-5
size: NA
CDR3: CSARYKETQYF
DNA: TGCAGTGCTAGGTACAAGGAGACCCAGTACTTC

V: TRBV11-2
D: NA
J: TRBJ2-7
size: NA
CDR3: CASSLDAEQYF
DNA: TGTGCCAGCAGCTTAGATGCCGAGCAGTACTTC

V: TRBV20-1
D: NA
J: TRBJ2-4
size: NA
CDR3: CSAMELDIQYF
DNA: TGCAGTGCTATGGAACTGGACATTCAGTACTTC

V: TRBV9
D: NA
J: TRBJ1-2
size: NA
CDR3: CASSVDQGGGYTF
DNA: TGTGCCAGCAGCGTAGACCAGGGAGGCGGCTACACCTTC

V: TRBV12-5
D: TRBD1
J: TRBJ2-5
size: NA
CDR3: CASGTFSDRGTETQYF
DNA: TGTGCTAGTGGTACGTTTAGTGACAGGGGAACAGAGACCCAGTACTTC

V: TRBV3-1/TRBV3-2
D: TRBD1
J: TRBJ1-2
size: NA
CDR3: CASSPRGTHGYTF
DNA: TGTGCCAGCAGCCCCAGGGGGACTCATGGCTACACCTTC

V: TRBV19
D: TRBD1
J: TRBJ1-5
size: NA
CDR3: CASTNPGTGVYQPQHF
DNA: TGTGCCAGTACTAACCCCGGGACAGGGGTTTATCAGCCCCAGCATTTT

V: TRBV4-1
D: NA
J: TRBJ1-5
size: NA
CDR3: CASSQVGNQPQHF
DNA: TGCGCCAGCAGCCAAGTTGGCAATCAGCCCCAGCATTTT

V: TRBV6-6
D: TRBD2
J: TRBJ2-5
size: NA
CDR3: CASSYGSGRQETQYF
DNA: TGTGCCAGCAGTTACGGTAGCGGGAGACAAGAGACCCAGTACTTC

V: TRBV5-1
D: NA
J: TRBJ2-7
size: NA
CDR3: CASSLGTTTREYF
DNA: TGCGCCAGCAGCTTGGGGACAACCACGAGGGAGTACTTC

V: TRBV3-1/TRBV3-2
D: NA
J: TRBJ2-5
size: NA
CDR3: CASSQRGRFQETQYF
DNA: TGTGCCAGCAGCCAACGGGGAAGGTTCCAAGAGACCCAGTACTTC

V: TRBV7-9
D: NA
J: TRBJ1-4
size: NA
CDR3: CASSLKVNEKLFF
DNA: TGTGCCAGCAGCTTAAAGGTTAATGAAAAACTGTTTTTT